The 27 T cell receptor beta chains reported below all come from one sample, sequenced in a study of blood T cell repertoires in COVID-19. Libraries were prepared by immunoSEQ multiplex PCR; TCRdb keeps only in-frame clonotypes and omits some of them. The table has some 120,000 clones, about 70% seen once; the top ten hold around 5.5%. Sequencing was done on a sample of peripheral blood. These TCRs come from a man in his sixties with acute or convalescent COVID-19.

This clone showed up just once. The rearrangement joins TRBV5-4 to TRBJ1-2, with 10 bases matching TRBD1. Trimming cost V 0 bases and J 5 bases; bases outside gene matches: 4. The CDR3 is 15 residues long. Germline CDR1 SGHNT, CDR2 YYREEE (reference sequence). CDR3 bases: TGTGCCAGCAGCTTGGGGGACAGGGGCGGGTATGGCTACACCTTC. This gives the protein CASSLGDRGGYGYTF.

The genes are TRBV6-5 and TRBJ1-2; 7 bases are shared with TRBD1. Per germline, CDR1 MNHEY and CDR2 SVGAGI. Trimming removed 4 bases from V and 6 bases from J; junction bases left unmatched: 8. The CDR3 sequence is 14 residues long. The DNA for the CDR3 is TGTGCCAGCAGTTCAACAGGGGAAGGGCATGGCTACACCTTC. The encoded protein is CASSSTGEGHGYTF.

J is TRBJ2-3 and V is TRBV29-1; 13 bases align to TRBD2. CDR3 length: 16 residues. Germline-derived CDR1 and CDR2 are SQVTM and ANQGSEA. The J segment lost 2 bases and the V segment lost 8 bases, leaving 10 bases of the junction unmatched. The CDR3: CSSRIGLAGVTDTQYF. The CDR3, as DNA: TGCAGCTCCCGGATAGGACTAGCGGGAGTCACAGATACGCAGTATTTT.

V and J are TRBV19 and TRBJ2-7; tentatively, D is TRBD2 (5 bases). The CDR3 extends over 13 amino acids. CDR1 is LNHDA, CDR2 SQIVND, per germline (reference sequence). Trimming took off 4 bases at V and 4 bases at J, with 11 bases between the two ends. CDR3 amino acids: CASSSEGRYEQYF. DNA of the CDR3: TGTGCCAGTAGTAGTGAGGGCAGGTACGAGCAGTACTTC.

CDR3 loop: CASSRTSGSTEQYF. Written as DNA, the CDR3 is TGTGCCAGCTCAAGGACTAGCGGGAGTACCGAGCAGTACTTC. This rearrangement joins TRBV18 to TRBJ2-7; the match to TRBD2 covers 13 bases. Germline V CDR1 and CDR2: KGHSH, LQKENI. The CDR3 is made up of 14 amino acids. The ends lost 5 bases at V and 6 bases at J; junction bases unmatched: 4.

The CDR3, as DNA: TGTGCCACCAGTGATTTGACGGGAGGCGAGACCCAGTACTTC. Translation gives CATSDLTGGETQYF. The chain has TRBV24-1 and TRBJ2-5, with 7 positions matching TRBD2. Looked up from germline, CDR1 is KGHDR and CDR2 is SFDVKD. J was trimmed by 5 bases and V by 0 bases; bases with no gene match: 2. The CDR3 spans 14 residues.

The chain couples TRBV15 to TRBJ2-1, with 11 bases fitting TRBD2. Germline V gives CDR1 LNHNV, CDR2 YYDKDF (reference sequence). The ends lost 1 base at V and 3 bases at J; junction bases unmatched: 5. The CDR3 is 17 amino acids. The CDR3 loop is CATSRAKTSGIYNEQFF. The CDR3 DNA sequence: TGTGCCACCAGCAGAGCAAAGACTAGCGGGATCTACAATGAGCAGTTCTTC.

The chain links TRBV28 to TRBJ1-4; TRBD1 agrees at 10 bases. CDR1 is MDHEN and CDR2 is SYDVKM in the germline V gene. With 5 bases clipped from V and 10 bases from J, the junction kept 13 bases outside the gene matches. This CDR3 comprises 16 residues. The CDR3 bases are TGTGCCAGCAGTGAACCCGACGGGACAGGGGACGGAAAACTGTTTTTT. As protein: CASSEPDGTGDGKLFF. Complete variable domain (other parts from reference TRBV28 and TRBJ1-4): DVKVTQSSRYLVKRTGEKVFLECVQDMDHENMFWYRQDPGLGLRLIYFSYDVKMKEKGDIPEGYSVSREKKERFSLILESASTNQTSMYLCASSEPDGTGDGKLFFGSGTQLSVL.

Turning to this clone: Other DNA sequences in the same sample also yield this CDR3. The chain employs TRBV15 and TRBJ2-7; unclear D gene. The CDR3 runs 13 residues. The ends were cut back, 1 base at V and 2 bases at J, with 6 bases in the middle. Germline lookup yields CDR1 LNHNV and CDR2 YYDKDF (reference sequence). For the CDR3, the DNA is TGTGCCACCAGCAGAGGCGCCGCCTACGAGCAGTACTTC. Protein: CATSRGAAYEQYF.

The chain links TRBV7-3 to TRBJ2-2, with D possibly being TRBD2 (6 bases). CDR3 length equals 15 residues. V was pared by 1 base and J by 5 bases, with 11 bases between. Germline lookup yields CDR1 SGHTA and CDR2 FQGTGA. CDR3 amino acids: CASSLMTGATGELFF. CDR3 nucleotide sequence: TGTGCCAGCAGCTTAATGACGGGAGCGACCGGGGAGCTGTTTTTT.

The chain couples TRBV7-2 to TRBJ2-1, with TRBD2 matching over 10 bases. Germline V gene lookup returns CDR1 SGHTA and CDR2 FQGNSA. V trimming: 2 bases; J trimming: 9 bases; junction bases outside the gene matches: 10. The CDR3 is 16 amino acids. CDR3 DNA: TGTGCCAGCAGCTTACGGCTAGCGGGAGTTAAGCGTGAGCAGTTCTTC. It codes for CASSLRLAGVKREQFF.

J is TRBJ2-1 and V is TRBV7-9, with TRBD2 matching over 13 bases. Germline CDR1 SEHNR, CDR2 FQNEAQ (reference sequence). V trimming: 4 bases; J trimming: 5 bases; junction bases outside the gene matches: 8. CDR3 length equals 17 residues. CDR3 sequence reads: CASSSYRTSGSNNEQFF. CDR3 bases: TGTGCCAGCAGCTCATATAGGACTAGCGGGAGCAACAATGAGCAGTTCTTC.

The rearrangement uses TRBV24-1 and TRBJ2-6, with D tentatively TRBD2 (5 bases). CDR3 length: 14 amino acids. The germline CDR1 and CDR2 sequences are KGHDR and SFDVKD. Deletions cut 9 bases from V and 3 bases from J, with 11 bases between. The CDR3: CATGRSVGANVLTF. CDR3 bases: TGTGCCACCGGGAGAAGCGTTGGGGCCAACGTCCTGACTTTC.

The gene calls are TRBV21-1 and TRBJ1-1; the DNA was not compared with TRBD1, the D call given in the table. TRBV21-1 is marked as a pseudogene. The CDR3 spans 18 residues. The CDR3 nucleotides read TGTGCCAGCAGCTCCCCTCGACAGGGCGAGTTTTGGAACACTGAAGCTTTCTTT. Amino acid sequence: CASSSPRQGEFWNTEAFF.

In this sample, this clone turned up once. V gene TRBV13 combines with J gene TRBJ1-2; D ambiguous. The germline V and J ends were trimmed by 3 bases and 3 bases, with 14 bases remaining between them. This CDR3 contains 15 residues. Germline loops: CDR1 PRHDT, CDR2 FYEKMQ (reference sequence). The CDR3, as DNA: TGTGCCAGCAGCTTCCTCGAGGCGGCAGACTATGGCTACACCTTC. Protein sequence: CASSFLEAADYGYTF.

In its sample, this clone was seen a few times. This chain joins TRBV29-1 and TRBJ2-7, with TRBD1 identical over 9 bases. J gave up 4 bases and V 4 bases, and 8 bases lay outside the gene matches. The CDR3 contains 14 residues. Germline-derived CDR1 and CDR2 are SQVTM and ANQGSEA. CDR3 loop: CSVGTGTGLYEQYF. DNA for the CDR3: TGCAGCGTTGGAACCGGGACAGGGCTGTACGAGCAGTACTTC.

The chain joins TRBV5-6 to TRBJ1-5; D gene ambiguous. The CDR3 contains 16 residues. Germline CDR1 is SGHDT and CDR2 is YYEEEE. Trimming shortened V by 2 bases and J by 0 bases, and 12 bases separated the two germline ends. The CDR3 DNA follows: TGTGCCAGCAGCTTCTTATCCAGCGATAGCAATCAGCCCCAGCATTTT. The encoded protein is CASSFLSSDSNQPQHF.

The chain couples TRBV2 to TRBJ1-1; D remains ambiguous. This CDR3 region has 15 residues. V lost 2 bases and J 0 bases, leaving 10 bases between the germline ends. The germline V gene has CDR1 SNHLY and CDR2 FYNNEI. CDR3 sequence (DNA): TGTGCCAGCAGTGAATCGGTCACTTTGAACACTGAAGCTTTCTTT. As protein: CASSESVTLNTEAFF.

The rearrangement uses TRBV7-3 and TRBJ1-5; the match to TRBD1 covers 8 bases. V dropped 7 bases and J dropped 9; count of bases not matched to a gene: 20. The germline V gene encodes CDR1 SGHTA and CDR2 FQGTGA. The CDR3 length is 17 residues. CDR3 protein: CASTPPAAGGAKRPQHF. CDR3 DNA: TGTGCCAGCACTCCCCCCGCTGCAGGGGGCGCAAAAAGGCCCCAGCATTTT.

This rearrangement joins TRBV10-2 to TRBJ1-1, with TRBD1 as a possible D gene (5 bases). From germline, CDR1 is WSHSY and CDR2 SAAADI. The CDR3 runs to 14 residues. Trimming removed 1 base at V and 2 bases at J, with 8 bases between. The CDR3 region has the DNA TGCGCCAGCAGTGAGTACCAGGGTAACACTGAAGCTTTCTTT. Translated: CASSEYQGNTEAFF.

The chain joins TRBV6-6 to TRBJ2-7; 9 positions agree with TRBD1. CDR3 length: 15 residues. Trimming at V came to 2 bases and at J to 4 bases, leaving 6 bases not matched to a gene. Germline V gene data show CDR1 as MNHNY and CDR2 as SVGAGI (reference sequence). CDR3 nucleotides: TGTGCCAGCAGTTACGGGACAGGGTCGCAATACGAGCAGTACTTC. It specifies CASSYGTGSQYEQYF.

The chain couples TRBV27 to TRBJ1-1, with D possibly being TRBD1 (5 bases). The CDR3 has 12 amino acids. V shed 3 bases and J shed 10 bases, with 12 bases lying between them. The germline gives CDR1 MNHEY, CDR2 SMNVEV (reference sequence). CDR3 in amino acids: CASSFLGGRAFF. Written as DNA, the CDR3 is TGTGCCAGCAGTTTCTTGGGGGGGAGAGCTTTCTTT.

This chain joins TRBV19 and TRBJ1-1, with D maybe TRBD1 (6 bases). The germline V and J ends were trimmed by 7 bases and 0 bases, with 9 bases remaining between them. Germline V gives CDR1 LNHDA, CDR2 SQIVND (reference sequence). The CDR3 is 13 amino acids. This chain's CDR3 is CASMRGMNTEAFF. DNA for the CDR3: TGTGCCAGTATGAGGGGGATGAACACTGAAGCTTTCTTT.

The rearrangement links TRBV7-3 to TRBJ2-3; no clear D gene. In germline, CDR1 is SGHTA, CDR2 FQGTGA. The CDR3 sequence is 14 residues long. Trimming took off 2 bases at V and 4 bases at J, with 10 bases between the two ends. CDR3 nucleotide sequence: TGTGCCAGCAGCTTACGAGATGTGGCAGATACGCAGTATTTT. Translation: CASSLRDVADTQYF.

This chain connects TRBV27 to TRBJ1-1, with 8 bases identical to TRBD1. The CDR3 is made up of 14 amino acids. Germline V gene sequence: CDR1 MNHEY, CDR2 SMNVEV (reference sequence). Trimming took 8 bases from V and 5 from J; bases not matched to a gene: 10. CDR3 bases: TGTGCCAGCTGTACGAAGACAGGGGTGACTGAAGCTTTCTTT. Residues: CASCTKTGVTEAFF.

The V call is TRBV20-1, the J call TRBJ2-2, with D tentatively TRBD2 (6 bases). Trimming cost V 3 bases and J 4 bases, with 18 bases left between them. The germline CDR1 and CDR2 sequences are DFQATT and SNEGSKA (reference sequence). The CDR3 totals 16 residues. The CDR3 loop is CSASGLSTAGTGELFF. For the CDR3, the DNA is TGCAGTGCTAGTGGACTATCTACGGCGGGCACCGGGGAGCTGTTTTTT.

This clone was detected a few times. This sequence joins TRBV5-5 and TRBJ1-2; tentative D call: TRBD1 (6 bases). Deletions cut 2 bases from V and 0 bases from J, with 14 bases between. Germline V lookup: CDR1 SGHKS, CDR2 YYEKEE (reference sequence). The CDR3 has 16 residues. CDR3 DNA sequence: TGTGCCAGCAGCTTCGCGGACAGCCGGGCTAACTATGGCTACACCTTC. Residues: CASSFADSRANYGYTF.